This T cell receptor beta chain was recorded in a study of blood T cell repertoires in COVID-19 (dated by TCRdb to about 2020). With regard to the full study: Samples covering the acute and convalescent phases of COVID-19 were provided by collaborators in the United States, Italy and Spain. The material from the prospective study consisted of cDNA or gDNA derived from T cells, B-cell-depleted T cells, or PBMCs. Deeply sampled blood TCRbeta repertoires from subjects exposed to, actively infected with, or recovered from COVID-19 were included in the dataset. The repertoires were released in a freely available public database meant as a resource for research on the immune response to SARS-CoV-2. Samples were obtained from the ongoing ImmuneRACE study (first 160 participants) and from 1,200 or so subjects provided by 6 global collaborators. A de-identified subject ID, COVID-19 status, age in years and sex were almost always included in the sample metadata. Where HLA class I and class II types were available, the types were taken from metadata supplied by the sample provider, not from assay-based typing. The investigation overall reported the following: Clinical and demographic metadata were provided uncurated, with the amount varying by source and participant.

The germline V gene yields KGHSH for CDR1 and LQKENI for CDR2. The germline ends are 16 bases apart after V is trimmed by 10 bases and J by 4 bases. Measured from the cysteine to the phenylalanine, the CDR3 is 13 residues long. Solely the CDR3 DNA is kept, with 39 bases framed from the first base. Concerning this clone itself: Its specific antigen is unknown. The sample holds no much larger clone one base away, and base qualities are not on file.

At one collaborating source in Seattle, patients were enrolled during active infection and were followed longitudinally through the course of disease. Collaborating institutions collected whole blood in K2EDTA tubes following their own protocols. For TCRbeta analysis, collaborators shipped samples as frozen whole blood, isolated PBMCs, or DNA extracted from either of those sample types. TCRbeta CDR3 regions were amplified from genomic DNA by means of the immunoSEQ Assay, a bias-controlled multiplex PCR. Per the authors' processing: The number of nucleated cells in each sample was estimated by amplification of reference gene primers within the assay. Sequence reads were collapsed and filtered to measure the absolute abundance of every unique TCRbeta CDR3 rearrangement. Productive Simpson clonality was computed per sample as the square root of Simpson's diversity index over productive rearrangements. Imported from immuneACCESS, the table was reduced by TCRdb to in-frame sequences with V and J called. These copies leave out some clones; in studies compared against another copy, an unresolved V gene accounts for under half, and the cause of the remainder is not known. From that table come the V and J calls and clone size; the DNA was used to work out D and trimming. This sample is represented by some 230,000 clones; roughly four fifths of them were singletons. In total, the top ten clones hold roughly 8% of the sample.

Sequencing was carried out using peripheral blood. The receptor comes from a woman of 80 years or more with COVID-19, enrolled during active disease. The rearranged chain carries TRBV18 and TRBJ1-1, with TRBD1 as a weak D call on 6 bases. The nucleotides are TGTGCCACCAAACAGGGATGGGGCACTGAAGCTTTCTTT. This encodes CATKQGWGTEAFF. Reference TRBV18 and TRBJ1-1 proteins supply the regions before and after the CDR3; the full variable domain is: NAGVMQNPRHLVRRRGQEARLRCSPMKGHSHVYWYRQLPEEGLKFMVYLQKENIIDESGMPKERFSAEFPKEGPSILRIQQVVRGDSAAYFCATKQGWGTEAFFGQGTRLTVV.